This T cell receptor beta chain was recovered during a study of blood T cell repertoires in COVID-19. Only in-frame clones appear in the TCRdb table, and some are missing; sequencing was by immunoSEQ multiplex PCR. Of roughly 400,000 clones listed, approximately 86% are singletons. Trimming removed 0 bases from V and 5 bases from J, with 11 bases in between. The germline CDR1 and CDR2 sequences are GTSNPN and SVGIG (reference sequence). The CDR3 spans 13 residues. This clonotype was obtained from a middle-aged woman with acute COVID-19. The J gene is TRBJ2-7, the V gene TRBV30; D perhaps matches TRBD1 (6 bases). Source material: PBMCs or T cells enriched from blood (not recorded which). CDR3 residues: CAWSVSRGHEQYF. The CDR3, as DNA: TGTGCCTGGAGTGTAAGCAGGGGACACGAGCAGTACTTC.